These T cell receptor beta chains were read from a single sample in a study of regulatory T cells in long-lasting Graves disease. TCRdb re-called the multiplex PCR reads with MiXCR, one entry per CDR3 protein. The table records a few hundred thousand distinct CDR3 sequences, roughly 17% of them present only once. The sample also formed part of further work on T cells in Graves' hyperthyroidism and ophthalmopathy.

Sequencing used peripheral blood mononuclear cells (PBMCs), obtained at new diagnosis, from a patient treated with antithyroid drugs. The receptors derive from a woman aged 18-30 years with Graves disease. Each CDR3 is given with its conserved first and last residue. A D gene is named only where the DNA matches it firmly. A clone size is listed for some rows: how often the clone was seen (once, few, many), or a class if it is expanded.

TRBJ1-6 | many | TRBV6-5 | . | TGTGCCAGCAGTTATGGGGGCTCTGGGGGTTCACCCCTCCACTTT | CASSYGGSGGSPLHF
TRBJ1-5 | many | TRBV20-1 | . | TGCAGTGCTAGAGGGGGAACAGGGCAGAGCAATCAGCCCCAGCATTTT | CSARGGTGQSNQPQHF
TRBJ1-5 | . | TRBV6-2/TRBV6-3 | TRBD1 | TGTGCCAGCACCTCGCGACAGGGGGGGATGCATCAGCCCCAGCATTTT | CASTSRQGGMHQPQHF
TRBJ1-5 | few | TRBV24-1 | TRBD1 | TGTGCCACCAGTGATCCGACAGGGATCCAGCCCCAGCATTTT | CATSDPTGIQPQHF
TRBJ2-1 | many | TRBV28 | TRBD2 | TGTGCCAGCAGTTTATTTAGGCCTAGCGGGAGGCGGGGATCCTACAATGAGCAGTTCTTC | CASSLFRPSGRRGSYNEQFF
TRBJ2-2 | many | TRBV30 | . | TGTGCCTGGACCCAAACTAGTACCGGGGAGCTGTTTTTT | CAWTQTSTGELFF
TRBJ2-3 | . | TRBV2 | . | TGTGCCAGCGGTCGCAGGGAATCAGATACGCAGTATTTT | CASGRRESDTQYF
TRBJ2-2 | . | TRBV28 | . | TGTGCCAGCCGCCTCCGACAGTACACCGGGGAGCTGTTTTTT | CASRLRQYTGELFF
TRBJ1-2 | many | TRBV6-1 | TRBD1 | TGTGCCAGCGGATGGGGACAGGGGGCTGTCTATGGCTACACCTTC | CASGWGQGAVYGYTF
TRBJ1-1 | many | TRBV6-2/TRBV6-3 | . | TGTGCCAGCAGTTACTCCGCAGGGTGGATAAGCACTGAAGCTTTCTTT | CASSYSAGWISTEAFF
TRBJ2-1 | few | TRBV29-1 | TRBD2 | TGCAGCGTTGTAGTTCGGGAGGCGGGGGGGTTCAATGAGCAGTTCTTC | CSVVVREAGGFNEQFF
TRBJ2-7 | . | TRBV6-2/TRBV6-3 | . | TGTGCCAGCAGTTACTCTATGGGCTACGAGCAGTACTTC | CASSYSMGYEQYF
TRBJ2-7 | . | TRBV20-1 | . | TGCAGTGCTAGACTAGCCTCCTACGAGCAGTACTTC | CSARLASYEQYF
TRBJ1-2 | . | TRBV20-1 | . | TGCAGTGCTAGGGGGGGGGATGGCTACACCTTC | CSARGGDGYTF
TRBJ1-4 | . | TRBV10-3 | . | TGTGCCATCAGGTCAACAGGGACGACTATTGAAAAACTGTTTTTT | CAIRSTGTTIEKLFF
TRBJ1-3 | . | TRBV20-1 | . | TGCAGTGCTAGAGAGCTGGGCCCTGGAAACACCATATATTTT | CSARELGPGNTIYF
TRBJ2-5 | many | TRBV6-9 | . | TGTGCCAGCAGTTACCCCCCTACAGGGATCATCGAAGAGACCCAGTACTTC | CASSYPPTGIIEETQYF
TRBJ1-5 | . | TRBV19 | . | TGTGCCAGTAGTACAGGGGAAAGAGGGCCCCAGCATTTT | CASSTGERGPQHF
TRBJ2-3 | . | TRBV7-3 | . | TGTGCCAGCAGCCCGGGAGACAGGGTTCCGGACACAGATACGCAGTATTTT | CASSPGDRVPDTDTQYF
TRBJ1-2 | many | TRBV30 | TRBD1 | TGTGCCTGGATATCGGGACAGGGAGTTGATATTGGCTACACCTTC | CAWISGQGVDIGYTF
TRBJ1-2 | . | TRBV19 | TRBD1 | TGTGCCAAGAAGCCGCCAGGGGGCTGTGGCTACACCTTC | CAKKPPGGCGYTF
TRBJ2-3 | many | TRBV20-1 | TRBD2 | TGCAGTGCTAGAGATTCCTCTAGCGGCCCGGTGGATACGCAGTATTTT | CSARDSSSGPVDTQYF
TRBJ2-7 | . | TRBV3-1 | TRBD2 | TGTGCCAGCAGCCAAGAAGTTGGGCAGGGCGGGAGCTCCTACGAGCAGTACTTC | CASSQEVGQGGSSYEQYF
TRBJ2-1 | . | TRBV19 | TRBD2 | TGTGCCAGCAACGGACTAGCGGGGGAGCAGTTCTTC | CASNGLAGEQFF
TRBJ2-1 | . | TRBV19 | TRBD2 | TGTGCCAGTTCCTTGACTAGCGGAGATACCTACAATGAGCAGTTCTTC | CASSLTSGDTYNEQFF
TRBJ2-1 | many | TRBV3-1 | TRBD2 | TGTGCCAGCAGCCAGCTCTGGACTAGCGGGACGTCCTACAATGAGCAGTTCTTC | CASSQLWTSGTSYNEQFF
TRBJ2-3 | many | TRBV18 | TRBD2 | TGTGCCAGCTCACCTGCCACTAGCGGGAGCACAGATACGCAGTATTTT | CASSPATSGSTDTQYF
TRBJ2-1 | many | TRBV20-1 | . | TGCAGTGCTAGACGGCCTCCGGAGCGAGTCCACAATGAGCAGTTCTTC | CSARRPPERVHNEQFF
TRBJ2-3 | . | TRBV7-3 | TRBD2 | TGTGCCAGCAGCCTTCCAGGGGCGGGAGGATCCACAGATACGCAGTATTTT | CASSLPGAGGSTDTQYF
TRBJ2-7 | few | TRBV27 | . | TGTGCCACCCAACAGGGCCCCTACGAGCAGTACTTC | CATQQGPYEQYF